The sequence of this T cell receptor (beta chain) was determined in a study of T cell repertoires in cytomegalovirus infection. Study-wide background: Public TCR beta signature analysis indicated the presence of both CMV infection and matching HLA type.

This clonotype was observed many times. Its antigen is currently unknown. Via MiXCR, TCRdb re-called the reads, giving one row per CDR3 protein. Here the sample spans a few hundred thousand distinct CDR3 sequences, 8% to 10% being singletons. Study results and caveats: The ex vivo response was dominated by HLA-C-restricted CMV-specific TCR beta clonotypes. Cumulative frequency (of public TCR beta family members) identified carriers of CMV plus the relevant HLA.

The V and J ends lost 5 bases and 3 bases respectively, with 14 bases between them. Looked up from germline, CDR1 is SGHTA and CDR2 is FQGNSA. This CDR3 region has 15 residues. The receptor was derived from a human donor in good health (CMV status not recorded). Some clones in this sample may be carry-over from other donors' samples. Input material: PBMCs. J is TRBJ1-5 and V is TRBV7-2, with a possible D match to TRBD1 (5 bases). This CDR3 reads CASSLTSGFNQPQHF. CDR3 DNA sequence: TGTGCCAGCAGCCTCACGTCAGGGTTCAATCAGCCCCAGCATTTT. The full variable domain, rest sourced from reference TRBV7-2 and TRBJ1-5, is GAGVSQSPSNKVTEKGKDVELRCDPISGHTALYWYRQSLGQGLEFLIYFQGNSAPDKSGLPSDRFSAERTGGSVSTLTIQRTQQEDSAVYLCASSLTSGFNQPQHFGDGTRLSIL.